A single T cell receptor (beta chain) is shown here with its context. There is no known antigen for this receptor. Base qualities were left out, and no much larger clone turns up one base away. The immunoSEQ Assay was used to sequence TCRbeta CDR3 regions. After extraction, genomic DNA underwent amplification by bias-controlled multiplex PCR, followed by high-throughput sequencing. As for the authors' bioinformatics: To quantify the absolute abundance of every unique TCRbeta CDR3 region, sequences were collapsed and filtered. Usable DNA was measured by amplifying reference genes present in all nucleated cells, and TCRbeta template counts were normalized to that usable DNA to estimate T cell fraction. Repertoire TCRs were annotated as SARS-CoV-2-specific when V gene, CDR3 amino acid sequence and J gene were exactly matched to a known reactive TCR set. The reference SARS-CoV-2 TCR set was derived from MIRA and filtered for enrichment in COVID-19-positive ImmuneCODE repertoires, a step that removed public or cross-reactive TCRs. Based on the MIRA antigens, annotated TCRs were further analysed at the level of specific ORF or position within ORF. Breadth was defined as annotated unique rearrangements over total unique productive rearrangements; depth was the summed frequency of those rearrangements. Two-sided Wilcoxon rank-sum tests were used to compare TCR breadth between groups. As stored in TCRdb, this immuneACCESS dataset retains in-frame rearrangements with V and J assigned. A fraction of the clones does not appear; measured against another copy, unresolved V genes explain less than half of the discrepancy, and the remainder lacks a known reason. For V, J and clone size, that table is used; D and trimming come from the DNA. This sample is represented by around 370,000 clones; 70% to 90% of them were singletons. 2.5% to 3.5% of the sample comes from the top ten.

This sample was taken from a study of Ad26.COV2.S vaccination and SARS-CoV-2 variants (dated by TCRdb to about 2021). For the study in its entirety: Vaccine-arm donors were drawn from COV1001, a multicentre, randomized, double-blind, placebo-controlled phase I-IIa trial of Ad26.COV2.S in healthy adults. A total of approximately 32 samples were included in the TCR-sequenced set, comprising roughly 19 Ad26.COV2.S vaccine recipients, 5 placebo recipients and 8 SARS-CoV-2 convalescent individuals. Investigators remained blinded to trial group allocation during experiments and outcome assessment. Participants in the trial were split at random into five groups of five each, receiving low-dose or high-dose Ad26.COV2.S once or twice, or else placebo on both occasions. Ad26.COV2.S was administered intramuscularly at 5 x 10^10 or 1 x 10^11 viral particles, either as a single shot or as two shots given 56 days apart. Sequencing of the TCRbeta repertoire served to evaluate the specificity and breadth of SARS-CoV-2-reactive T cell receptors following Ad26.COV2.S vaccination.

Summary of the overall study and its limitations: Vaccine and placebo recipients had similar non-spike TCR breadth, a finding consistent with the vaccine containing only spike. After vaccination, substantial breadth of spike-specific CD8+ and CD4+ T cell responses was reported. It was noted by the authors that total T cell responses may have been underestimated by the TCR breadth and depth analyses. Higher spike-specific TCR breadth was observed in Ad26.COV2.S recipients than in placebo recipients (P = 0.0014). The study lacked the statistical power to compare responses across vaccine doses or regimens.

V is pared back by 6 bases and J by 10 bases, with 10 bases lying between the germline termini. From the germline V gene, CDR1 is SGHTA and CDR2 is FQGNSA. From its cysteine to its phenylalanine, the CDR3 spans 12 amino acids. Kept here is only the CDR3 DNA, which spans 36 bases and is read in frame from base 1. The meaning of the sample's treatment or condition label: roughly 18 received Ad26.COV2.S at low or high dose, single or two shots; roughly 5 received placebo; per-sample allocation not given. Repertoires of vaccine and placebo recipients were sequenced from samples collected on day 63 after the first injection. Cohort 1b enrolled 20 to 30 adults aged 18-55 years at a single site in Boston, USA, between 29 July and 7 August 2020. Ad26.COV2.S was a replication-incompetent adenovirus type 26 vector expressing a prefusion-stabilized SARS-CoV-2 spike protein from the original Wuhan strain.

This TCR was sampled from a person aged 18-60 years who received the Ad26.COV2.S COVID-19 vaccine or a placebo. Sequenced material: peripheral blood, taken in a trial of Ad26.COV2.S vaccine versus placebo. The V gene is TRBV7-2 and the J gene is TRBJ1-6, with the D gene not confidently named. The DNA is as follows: TGTGCCAGCAGTCAGACACGGTCACCCCTCCACTTT. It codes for CASSQTRSPLHF.